These 17 T cell receptor beta chains were sequenced from one sample in a study of identical twins. TCRdb fed the 5' RACE reads into MiXCR, producing one record per CDR3 protein. The sample carries more than 400,000 distinct CDR3 sequences, over 12% recorded once. Separately, the same data were catalogued under a study of yellow fever vaccine responses in identical twins.

Sequencing input: CD4+ T cells sorted from blood. The receptors derive from a woman aged 18-30 years in good health.

The chain recombines TRBV12-3 or TRBV12-4 with TRBJ2-5, with D perhaps matching TRBD1 (6 bases). The CDR3 is 14 amino acids. Deletions cut 3 bases from V and 13 bases from J, with 21 bases between. The DNA of the CDR3 is TGTGCCAGCAGTTTCTCCAGGACAGAAGGATCTCGGTACTTC. Its translation: CASSFSRTEGSRYF.

V is TRBV18 and J is TRBJ2-6, with 14 bases lining up with TRBD2. The CDR3 runs 19 residues. V lost 3 bases to trimming and J lost 0 bases; unmatched junction nucleotides: 4. Germline CDR1 reads KGHSH; CDR2 reads LQKENI. The CDR3 region is CASSPGLAGASSGANVLTF. The CDR3 region has the DNA TGTGCCAGCTCACCGGGACTAGCGGGGGCCAGCTCTGGGGCCAACGTCCTGACTTTC.

This clonotype was seen a few times. The chain has TRBV18 and TRBJ2-3, with 7 bases aligning to TRBD2. This CDR3 is 15 amino acids long. The trim removed 2 bases at V and 0 bases at J, leaving 2 bases unmatched. Germline loops: CDR1 KGHSH, CDR2 LQKENI. Written as DNA, the CDR3 is TGTGCCAGCTCACCAAATAGCGGGAGCACAGATACGCAGTATTTT. This sequence encodes CASSPNSGSTDTQYF.

This rearrangement joins TRBV7-8 to TRBJ2-7, with TRBD2 as a possible D gene (6 bases). The CDR3 loop spans 16 amino acids. CDR1 SGHVS and CDR2 FQNEAQ come from the germline V gene. V was pared by 6 bases and J by 3 bases, with 21 bases between. This CDR3 reads CASRAARVGGGYEQYF. The CDR3 bases are TGTGCCAGCAGGGCCGCAAGGGTGGGAGGCGGCTACGAGCAGTACTTC.

V is TRBV5-1 and J is TRBJ2-7; 10 positions agree with TRBD1. The length of the CDR3 is 14 residues. V was clipped by 4 bases and J by 4 bases; unmatched bases: 5. Germline V gene lookup returns CDR1 SGHRS and CDR2 YFSETQ. CDR3 DNA sequence: TGCGCCAGCAGCCCCGGGACAGGGGATTACGAGCAGTACGTC. Protein sequence: CASSPGTGDYEQYV.

This clonotype was seen many times. The gene calls are TRBV11-2 and TRBJ1-4, with D tentatively TRBD1 (5 bases). With 4 bases removed from V and 4 bases from J, the gap between germline ends came to 7 bases. The CDR3 contains 13 residues. Germline-derived CDR1 and CDR2 are SGHAT and FQNNGV. The CDR3 sequence: CASSWGSNEKLFF. In DNA form, the CDR3 reads TGTGCCAGCAGCTGGGGCAGTAATGAAAAACTGTTTTTT.

This clonotype was seen only a few times. The V and J genes are TRBV2 and TRBJ1-2, with D perhaps matching TRBD1 (5 bases). CDR3 size: 13 residues. Trimming took 2 bases from V and 9 from J, leaving 13 bases between them. Germline values: CDR1 SNHLY, CDR2 FYNNEI. CDR3 loop: CASSERGGGSYTF. In nucleotides, the CDR3 is TGTGCCAGCAGTGAAAGGGGCGGAGGGAGCTACACCTTC. The whole variable domain, filled in from reference TRBV2 and TRBJ1-2, reads EPEVTQTPSHQVTQMGQEVILRCVPISNHLYFYWYRQILGQKVEFLVSFYNNEISEKSEIFDDQFSVERPDGSNFTLKIRSTKLEDSAMYFCASSERGGGSYTFGSGTRLTVV.

This clonotype was observed many times. The chain is built from TRBV2 and TRBJ2-2; unclear D gene. The germline V gene encodes CDR1 SNHLY and CDR2 FYNNEI. Between the trimmed V and J ends, which lost 5 bases and 1 base, there was a span of 5 bases. There are 13 residues in the CDR3. The CDR3 protein is CASSSRNTGELFF. The CDR3 coding sequence is TGTGCCAGCAGTAGTCGGAACACCGGGGAGCTGTTTTTT. The full variable domain, rest sourced from reference TRBV2 and TRBJ2-2, is EPEVTQTPSHQVTQMGQEVILRCVPISNHLYFYWYRQILGQKVEFLVSFYNNEISEKSEIFDDQFSVERPDGSNFTLKIRSTKLEDSAMYFCASSSRNTGELFFGEGSRLTVL.

The chain's CDR3 is CASSQEVFGLAENTGELFF. In nucleotides, the CDR3 is TGCGCCAGCAGCCAAGAAGTGTTCGGACTAGCGGAGAACACCGGGGAGCTGTTTTTT. V gene TRBV4-1 combines with J gene TRBJ2-2; 10 nucleotides align to TRBD2. The germline gives CDR1 MGHRA, CDR2 YSYEKL. The CDR3 consists of 19 residues. V lost 0 bases to trimming and J lost 1 base; unmatched junction nucleotides: 8.

The chain has TRBV7-9 and TRBJ2-7; D not resolved. Per germline, CDR1 SEHNR and CDR2 FQNEAQ (reference sequence). The CDR3 totals 13 residues. Trimming cost V 4 bases and J 0 bases, with 7 bases left between them. CDR3: CASSSVSSYEQYF. The CDR3 nucleotides read TGTGCCAGCAGCTCGGTATCCTCCTACGAGCAGTACTTC. Full variable domain (rest looked up from reference TRBV7-9 and TRBJ2-7): DTGVSQNPRHKITKRGQNVTFRCDPISEHNRLYWYRQTLGQGPEFLTYFQNEAQLEKSRLLSDRFSAERPKGSFSTLEIQRTEQGDSAMYLCASSSVSSYEQYFGPGTRLTVT.

This clonotype was counted once. The CDR3 region has the DNA TGTGCCACCAGCGGGGACAGCCACAATGAGCAGTTCTTC. Amino acid sequence: CATSGDSHNEQFF. The chain uses TRBV15 and TRBJ2-1, with TRBD1 matching over 7 bases. The CDR3 is 13 amino acids. Germline-derived CDR1 and CDR2 are LNHNV and YYDKDF (reference sequence). V shed 5 bases, J shed 5 bases, and the junction held 3 bases outside the gene matches.

The gene calls are TRBV11-2 and TRBJ2-5, with D uncertain. V lost 3 bases, J lost 1 base, and 6 bases lay in between. CDR1 is SGHAT and CDR2 is FQNNGV in the germline V gene. The CDR3 runs to 13 residues. CDR3 residues: CASSFLGQETQYF. The CDR3 DNA reads as TGTGCCAGCAGCTTTCTCGGCCAAGAGACCCAGTACTTC.

This clonotype occurred a few times. J is TRBJ2-7 and V is TRBV5-5, with 7 bases fitting TRBD1. The germline CDR1 and CDR2 sequences are SGHKS and YYEKEE (reference sequence). After removal of 1 base from V and 4 bases from J, the junction contained 8 bases not matched to a gene. CDR3 size: 15 residues. In DNA, the CDR3 is TGTGCCAGCAGCTTGCGTGGGACAGATCATTACGAGCAGTACTTC. Translating gives CASSLRGTDHYEQYF. Filled out from reference TRBV5-5 and TRBJ2-7, the complete variable domain reads DAGVTQSPTHLIKTRGQQVTLRCSPISGHKSVSWYQQVLGQGPQFIFQYYEKEERGRGNFPDRFSARQFPNYSSELNVNALLLGDSALYLCASSLRGTDHYEQYFGPGTRLTVT.

The chain couples TRBV20-1 to TRBJ2-5; 8 bases match TRBD2. After removal of 7 bases from V and 4 bases from J, the junction contained 11 bases not matched to a gene. Per germline, CDR1 DFQATT and CDR2 SNEGSKA (reference sequence). The CDR3 runs 14 residues. CDR3 sequence: CSGVAGINIETQYF. The CDR3 bases are TGCAGTGGGGTAGCGGGGATAAATATAGAGACCCAGTACTTC.

J is TRBJ2-2 and V is TRBV5-1; D might be TRBD1 (5 bases). CDR3 length: 13 amino acids. CDR1 is SGHRS, CDR2 YFSETQ, per germline. The V end lost 4 bases, the J end lost 2 bases, and 6 bases lay between the germline ends. CDR3 nucleotides: TGCGCCAGCAGCGGACACAACACCGGGGAGCTGTTTTTT. Translation: CASSGHNTGELFF.

This clonotype came up a few times. V and J are TRBV24-1 and TRBJ1-2, with TRBD1 matching over 8 bases. Germline lookup yields CDR1 KGHDR and CDR2 SFDVKD. The CDR3 has 14 amino acids. V lost 3 bases, J lost 3 bases, and 2 bases stayed unmatched. CDR3 amino acids: CATSDQQGDYGYTF. In DNA, the CDR3 is TGTGCCACCAGTGATCAACAGGGGGACTATGGCTACACCTTC.

This clonotype was found a few times. The CDR3 DNA reads as TGTGCCAGCAGTTCGGGGACCTACGAGCAGTACGTC. This gives the protein CASSSGTYEQYV. This rearrangement joins TRBV12-3 or TRBV12-4 to TRBJ2-7, with D perhaps matching TRBD2 (5 bases). The V gene lost 4 bases and the J gene lost 2 bases, with 6 bases spanning the gap. The CDR3 totals 12 residues.